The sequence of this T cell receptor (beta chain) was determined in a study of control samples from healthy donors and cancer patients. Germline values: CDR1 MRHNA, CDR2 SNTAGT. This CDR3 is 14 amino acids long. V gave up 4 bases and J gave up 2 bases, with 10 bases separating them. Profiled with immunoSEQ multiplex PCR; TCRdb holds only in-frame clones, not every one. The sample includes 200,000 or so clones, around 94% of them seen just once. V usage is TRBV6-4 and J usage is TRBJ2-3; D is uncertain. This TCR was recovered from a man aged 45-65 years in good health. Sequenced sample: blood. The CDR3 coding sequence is TGTGCCAGCAGTGTGTCGGGCGACACAGATACGCAGTATTTT. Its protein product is CASSVSGDTDTQYF.